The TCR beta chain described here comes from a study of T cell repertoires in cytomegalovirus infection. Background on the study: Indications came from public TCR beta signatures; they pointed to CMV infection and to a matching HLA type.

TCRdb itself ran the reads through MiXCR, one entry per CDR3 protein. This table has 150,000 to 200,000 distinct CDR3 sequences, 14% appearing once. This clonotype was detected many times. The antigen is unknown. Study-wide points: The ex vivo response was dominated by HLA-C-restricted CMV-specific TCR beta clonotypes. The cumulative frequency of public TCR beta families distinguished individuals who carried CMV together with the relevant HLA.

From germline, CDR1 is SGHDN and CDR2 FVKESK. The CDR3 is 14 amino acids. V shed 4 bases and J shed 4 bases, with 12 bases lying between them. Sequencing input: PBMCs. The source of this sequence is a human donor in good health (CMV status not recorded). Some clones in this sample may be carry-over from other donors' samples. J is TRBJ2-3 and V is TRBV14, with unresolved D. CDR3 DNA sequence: TGTGCCAGCAGCCGGGTAGGCCCCCCAGATACGCAGTATTTT. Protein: CASSRVGPPDTQYF.